This TCR beta chain emerged from a study of OX40 agonist ivuxolimab in advanced cancers. Study overall: Hepatocellular carcinoma, melanoma, renal cell or head and neck cancer was diagnosed in the dose-escalation patients. Mean age 60 years, range 23 to 79; roughly 82% male.

Sequencing was performed with immunoSEQ multiplex PCR; in TCRdb, only in-frame clones are kept and a portion is missing. The data show some 65,000 clones, roughly 80% seen once. General study points: The investigators did not determine what antigen specificity the expanded peripheral T cells had. CD4+ and CD8+ T cells in blood underwent clonal expansion by week 6 at 0.1 to 3.0 mg/kg.

Germline CDR1 reads SGHVS; CDR2 reads FNYEAQ. V gave up 2 bases and J gave up 1 base; unmatched junction bases: 1. The CDR3 loop spans 14 amino acids. Worth noting for this clone: As yet, its antigen is unknown.

The sample in question was CD4+ or CD8+ T cells sorted from blood, obtained in a trial of the OX40 agonist ivuxolimab. This clonotype originated in an adult with an advanced solid tumor such as melanoma, head and neck, liver or kidney cancer. V gene TRBV7-6 combines with J gene TRBJ2-7; 8 nucleotides align to TRBD2. The CDR3 region is CASSLIAGSYEQYF. The DNA of the CDR3 is TGTGCCAGCAGCTTAATAGCGGGGTCCTACGAGCAGTACTTC.